Sequencing of this T cell receptor (beta chain) was carried out in a study of T cell responses to AZD1222 COVID-19 vaccine (dated by TCRdb to about 2021). Turning to the overall study: AZD1222 recipients with second doses at about 4 weeks or about 12 weeks were pooled, because spike-specific TCR depth and breadth did not differ between schedules. TCR sequencing was performed for roughly 250 trial participants, of whom about 200 were given two doses of AZD1222 and around 25 were given two doses of MenACWY control vaccine. Trial participants were enrolled by age into 18-55, 56-69 and 70-plus year subgroups, with around 140, 26 and 57 TCR-sequenced participants respectively.

The time point label of this sample denotes: baseline before first vaccination. Vaccinee samples came from UK trials COV001 and COV002, including a single-blind randomized controlled phase 2/3 trial of AZD1222 (ChAdOx1 nCoV-19) in healthy adults. For TCRbeta chain sequencing, PBMC samples from trial participants were taken at day 0 and at day 28 after the second dose. Study-wide conclusions, independent of this receptor: In the small 56-69-year group, the increase in depth fell short of significance, most likely because of low power. Conclusions about previously exposed vaccinees are limited because only six or seven AZD1222 recipients were SARS-CoV-2 seropositive at baseline. Most participants were white British and females outnumbered males, and the authors suggested that clonal diversity may have been underestimated. A significant rise in spike-specific TCR breadth and depth was observed after two AZD1222 doses relative to day 0 and relative to MenACWY recipients. The whole spike protein was spanned by vaccine-associated CD4 TCRs, and dominant responses were seen in regions 160-218 and 743-854. Reportedly, close to half of the unique spike-specific TCRs recognized epitopes lying outside the regions that are mutated in the B.1.351 and B.1.1.7 variants. Because no day 14 peak-response samples were available, repertoires were characterized only after the peak T cell response.

The CDR3 regions of human TCRbeta chains were subjected to immunosequencing. The published analysis was carried out like this. Repertoire TCRs were matched against a reference library of SARS-CoV-2-specific TCRs generated with the MIRA antigen-specificity platform. Breadth was defined as the fraction of unique TCRs that were SARS-CoV-2-associated. Depth was defined as the fraction of total T cells that were SARS-CoV-2-associated. Using the MIRA data, each spike-specific TCR was mapped to the spike region that the TCR reacts to and placed in a CD4 or CD8 class. Log10-transformed breadth and depth values were compared by one-way ANOVA with Sidak's multiple comparisons tests. The table was pulled from immuneACCESS by TCRdb, which kept in-frame rearrangements only. Such tables lose some clones; where checked, under half of the loss comes from unresolved V genes, and the rest has no known cause. V, J and clone size are those of that table, while D and trimming were read from the DNA. A total of some 95,000 clones appear in this sample, approximately 83% of them only once. The leading ten clones occupy approximately 6.8% of the sample.

Reading from cysteine to phenylalanine, the CDR3 counts 16 amino acids. Only the CDR3 DNA stays, 48 bases, in frame from base 1. After removal of 1 base from V and 8 bases from J, the junction retains 9 bases not matched to a gene. The germline V gene (reference sequence) supplies CDR1 LGHDT and CDR2 YNNKEL. This clone was counted only a few times. Its antigen is currently not known. Base qualities are not recorded, but no much larger clone differs from it by a single base. The sequence is built from TRBV3-1 (or the pseudogene TRBV3-2) and TRBJ1-2; a stretch of 11 junction bases matches TRBD1. This specimen was peripheral blood, taken on day 0 of AZD1222 vaccination. The clonotype was recovered from an adult in good health. CDR3 region: CASSQGRTGGGLGYTF. The sequenced DNA is TGTGCCAGCAGCCAAGGGCGGACAGGGGGCGGGTTAGGCTACACCTTC.